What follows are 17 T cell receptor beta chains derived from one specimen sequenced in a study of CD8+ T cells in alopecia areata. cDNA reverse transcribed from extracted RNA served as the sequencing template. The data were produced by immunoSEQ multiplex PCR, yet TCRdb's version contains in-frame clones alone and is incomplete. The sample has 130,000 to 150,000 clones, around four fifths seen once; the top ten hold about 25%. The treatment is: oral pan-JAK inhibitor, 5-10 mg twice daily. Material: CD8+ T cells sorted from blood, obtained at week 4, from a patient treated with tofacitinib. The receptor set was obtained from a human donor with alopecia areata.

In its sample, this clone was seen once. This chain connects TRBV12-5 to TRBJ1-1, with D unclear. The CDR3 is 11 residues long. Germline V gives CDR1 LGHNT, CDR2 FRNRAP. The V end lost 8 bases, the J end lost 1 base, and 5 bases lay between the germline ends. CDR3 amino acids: CASRWNTEAFF. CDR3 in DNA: TGTGCTAGTCGGTGGAACACTGAAGCTTTCTTT.

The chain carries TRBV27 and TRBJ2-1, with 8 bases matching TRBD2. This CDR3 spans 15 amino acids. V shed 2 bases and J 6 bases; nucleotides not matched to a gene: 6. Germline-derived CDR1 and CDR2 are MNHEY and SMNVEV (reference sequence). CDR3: CASSLLIGGANEQFF. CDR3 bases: TGTGCCAGCAGTTTACTTATCGGGGGGGCCAATGAGCAGTTCTTC.

CDR3 DNA sequence: TGTGCCAGCAGTGAAGTGGGCTCCCCCTCGCAGTATTTT. It specifies CASSEVGSPSQYF. V and J are TRBV2 and TRBJ2-3; D remains unclear. Germline V lookup: CDR1 SNHLY, CDR2 FYNNEI. V lost 1 base and J 10 bases, leaving 12 bases between the germline ends. The CDR3 length is 13 residues.

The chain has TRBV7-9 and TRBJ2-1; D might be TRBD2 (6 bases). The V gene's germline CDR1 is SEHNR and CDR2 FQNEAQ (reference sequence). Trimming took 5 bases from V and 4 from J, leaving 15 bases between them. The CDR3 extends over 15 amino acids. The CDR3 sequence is CASSLSRDSYNEQFF. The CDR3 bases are TGTGCCAGCAGCCTATCCCGGGACTCTTACAATGAGCAGTTCTTC. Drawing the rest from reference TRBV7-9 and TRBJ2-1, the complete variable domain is DTGVSQNPRHKITKRGQNVTFRCDPISEHNRLYWYRQTLGQGPEFLTYFQNEAQLEKSRLLSDRFSAERPKGSFSTLEIQRTEQGDSAMYLCASSLSRDSYNEQFFGPGTRLTVL.

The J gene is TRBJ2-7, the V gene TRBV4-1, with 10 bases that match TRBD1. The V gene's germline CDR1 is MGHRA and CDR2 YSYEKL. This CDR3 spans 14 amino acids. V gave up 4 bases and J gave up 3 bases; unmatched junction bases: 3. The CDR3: CASSPRTGGYEQYF. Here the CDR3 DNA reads TGCGCCAGCAGCCCCAGGACAGGGGGCTACGAGCAGTACTTC.

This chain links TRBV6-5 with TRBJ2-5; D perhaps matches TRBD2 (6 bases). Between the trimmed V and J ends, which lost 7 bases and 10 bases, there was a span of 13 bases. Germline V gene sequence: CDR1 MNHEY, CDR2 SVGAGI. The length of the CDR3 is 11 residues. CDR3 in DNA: TGTGCCAGCAACCTGGGGGAGGACCAGTACTTC. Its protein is CASNLGEDQYF.

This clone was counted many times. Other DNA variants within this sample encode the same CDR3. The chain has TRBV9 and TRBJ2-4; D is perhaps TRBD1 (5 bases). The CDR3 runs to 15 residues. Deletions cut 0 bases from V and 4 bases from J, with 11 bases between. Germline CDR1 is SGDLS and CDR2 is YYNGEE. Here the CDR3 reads CASSVAGQGKNIQYF. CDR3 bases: TGTGCCAGCAGCGTAGCTGGGCAGGGAAAAAACATTCAGTACTTC.

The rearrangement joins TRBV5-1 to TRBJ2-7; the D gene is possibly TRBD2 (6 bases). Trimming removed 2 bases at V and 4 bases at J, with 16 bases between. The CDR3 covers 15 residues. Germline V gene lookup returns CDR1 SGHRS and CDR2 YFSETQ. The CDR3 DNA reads TGCGCCAGCAGCTTCGGCGGGGATGAAGAGTACGAGCAGTACTTC. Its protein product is CASSFGGDEEYEQYF.

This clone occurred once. CDR3 in amino acids: CASSTFQGQPQHF. The CDR3, as DNA: TGCGCCAGCAGCACCTTCCAGGGACAGCCCCAGCATTTT. The chain combines TRBV4-1 with TRBJ1-5, with D possibly being TRBD1 (5 bases). The germline CDR1 and CDR2 sequences are MGHRA and YSYEKL. With 5 bases removed from V and 7 bases from J, the gap between germline ends came to 12 bases. The length of the CDR3 is 13 residues.

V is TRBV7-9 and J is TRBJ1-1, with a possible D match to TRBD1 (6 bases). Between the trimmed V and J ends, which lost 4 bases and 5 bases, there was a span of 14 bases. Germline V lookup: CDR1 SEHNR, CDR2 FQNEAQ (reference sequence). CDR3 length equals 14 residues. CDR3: CASSSKQGLTEAFF. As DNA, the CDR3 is TGTGCCAGCAGCTCAAAACAGGGTTTGACTGAAGCTTTCTTT.

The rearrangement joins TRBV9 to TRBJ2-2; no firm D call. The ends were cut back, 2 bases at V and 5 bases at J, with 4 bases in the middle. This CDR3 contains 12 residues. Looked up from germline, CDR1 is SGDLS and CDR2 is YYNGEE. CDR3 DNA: TGTGCCAGCAGCGTGGCGACCGGGGAGCTGTTTTTT. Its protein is CASSVATGELFF.

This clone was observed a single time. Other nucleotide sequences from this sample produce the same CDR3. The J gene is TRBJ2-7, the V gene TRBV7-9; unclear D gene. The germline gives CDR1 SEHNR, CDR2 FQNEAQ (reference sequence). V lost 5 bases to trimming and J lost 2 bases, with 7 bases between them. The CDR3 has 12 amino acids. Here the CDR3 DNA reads TGTGCCAGCAGCCCAGGAGCCTACGAGCAGTACTTC. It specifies CASSPGAYEQYF.

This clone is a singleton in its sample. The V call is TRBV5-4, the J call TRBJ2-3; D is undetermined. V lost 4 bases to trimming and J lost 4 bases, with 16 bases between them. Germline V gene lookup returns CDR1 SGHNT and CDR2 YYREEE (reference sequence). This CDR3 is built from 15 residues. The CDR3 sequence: CASSTAMVDSDTQYF. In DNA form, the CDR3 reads TGTGCCAGCAGCACCGCTATGGTAGATTCAGATACGCAGTATTTT.

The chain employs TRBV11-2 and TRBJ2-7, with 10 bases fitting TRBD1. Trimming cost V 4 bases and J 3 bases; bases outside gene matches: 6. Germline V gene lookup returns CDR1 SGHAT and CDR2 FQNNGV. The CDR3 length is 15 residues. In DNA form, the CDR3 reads TGTGCCAGCAGCTCCTCGGGACAGGGGATCTACGAGCAGTACTTC. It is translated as CASSSSGQGIYEQYF.

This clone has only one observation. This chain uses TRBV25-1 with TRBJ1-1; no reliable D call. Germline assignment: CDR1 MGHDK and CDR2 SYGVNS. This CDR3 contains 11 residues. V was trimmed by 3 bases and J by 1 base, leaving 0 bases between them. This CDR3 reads CASSENTEAFF. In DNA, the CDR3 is TGTGCCAGCAGTGAGAACACTGAAGCTTTCTTT.

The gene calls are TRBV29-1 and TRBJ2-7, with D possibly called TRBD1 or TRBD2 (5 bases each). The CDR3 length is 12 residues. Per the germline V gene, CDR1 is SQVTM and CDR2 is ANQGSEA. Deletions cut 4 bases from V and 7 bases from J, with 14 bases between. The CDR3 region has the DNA TGCAGCGTTGTGGGGGATCGAGGGGAGCAGTACTTC. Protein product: CSVVGDRGEQYF.

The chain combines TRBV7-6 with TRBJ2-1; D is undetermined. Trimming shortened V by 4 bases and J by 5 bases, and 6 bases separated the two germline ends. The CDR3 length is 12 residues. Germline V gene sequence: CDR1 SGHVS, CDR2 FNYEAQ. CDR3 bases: TGTGCCAGCAGCTCTACCCACAATGAGCAGTTCTTC. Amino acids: CASSSTHNEQFF.